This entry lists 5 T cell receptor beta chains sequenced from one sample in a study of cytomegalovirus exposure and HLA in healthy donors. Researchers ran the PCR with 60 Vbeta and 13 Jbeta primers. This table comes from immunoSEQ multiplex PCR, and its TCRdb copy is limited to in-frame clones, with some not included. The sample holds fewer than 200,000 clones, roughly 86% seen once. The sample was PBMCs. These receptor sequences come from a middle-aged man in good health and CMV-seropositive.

This chain's CDR3 is CASSAVRTDTQYF. The CDR3 DNA follows: TGTGCCAGCAGTGCGGTTCGCACAGATACGCAGTATTTT. This rearrangement joins TRBV6-5 to TRBJ2-3; D is unresolved. Per the germline V gene, CDR1 is MNHEY and CDR2 is SVGAGI. The CDR3 covers 13 residues. Trimming pared 5 bases from V and 1 base from J, leaving 7 bases between.

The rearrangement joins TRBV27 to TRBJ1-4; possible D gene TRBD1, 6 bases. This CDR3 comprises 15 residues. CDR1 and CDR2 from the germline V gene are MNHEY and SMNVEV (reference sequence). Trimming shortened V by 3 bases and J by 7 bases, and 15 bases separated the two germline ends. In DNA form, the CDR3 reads TGTGCCAGCAGTTTGACCGGGACAATCGGTGAAAAACTGTTTTTT. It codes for CASSLTGTIGEKLFF. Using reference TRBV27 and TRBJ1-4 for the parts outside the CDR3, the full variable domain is EAQVTQNPRYLITVTGKKLTVTCSQNMNHEYMSWYRQDPGLGLRQIYYSMNVEVTDKGDVPEGYKVSRKEKRNFPLILESPSPNQTSLYFCASSLTGTIGEKLFFGSGTQLSVL.

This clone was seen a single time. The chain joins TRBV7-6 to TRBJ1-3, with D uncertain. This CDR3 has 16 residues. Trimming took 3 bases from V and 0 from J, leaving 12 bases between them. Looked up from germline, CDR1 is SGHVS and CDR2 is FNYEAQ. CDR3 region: CASSLAVEASGNTIYF. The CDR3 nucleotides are TGTGCCAGCAGCTTGGCTGTCGAGGCCTCTGGAAACACCATATATTTT.

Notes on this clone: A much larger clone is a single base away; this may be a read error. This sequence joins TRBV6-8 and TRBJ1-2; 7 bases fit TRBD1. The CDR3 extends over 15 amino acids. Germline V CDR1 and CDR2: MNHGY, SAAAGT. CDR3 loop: CAGSDGQDLVYGYTF. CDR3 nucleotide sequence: TGTGCCGGCAGTGACGGACAGGACCTGGTCTATGGCTACACCTTC.

CDR3 loop: CASSPRGDEQYF. CDR3 DNA sequence: TGCGCCAGCAGCCCACGGGGGGACGAGCAGTACTTC. The chain is built from TRBV5-1 and TRBJ2-5, with 7 nucleotides matching TRBD2. The J call may be incorrect, as the DNA end agrees better with TRBJ2-7. The CDR3 is 12 residues long. Germline CDR1 reads SGHRS; CDR2 reads YFSETQ.